Included here is one TCR beta chain sequence, with context. Assay used: immunoSEQ multiplex PCR; TCRdb lists only in-frame clones, some missing. This sample has just over 2,000,000 clones, with just under 95% found just once. The sample is drawn from a study of shared clonotypes between healthy human individuals. V trimming: 1 base; J trimming: 4 bases; junction bases outside the gene matches: 10. This CDR3 contains 17 residues. Germline V lookup: CDR1 LNHNV, CDR2 YYDKDF (reference sequence). CD45RO-negative, CCR7-selected cells formed the naive CD8 fraction, which excluded terminally differentiated effector memory CD45RA+ cells. The donor cohort consisted entirely of Caucasian adults residing in Nashville, Tennessee.

The receptor's source is a man aged 18 to 29 in good health. Sequencing was performed on naive CD8+ T cells sorted from blood. The gene calls are TRBV15 and TRBJ1-3; 7 positions agree with TRBD1. This CDR3 is CATSRGSEGAFGNTIYF. CDR3 coding DNA: TGTGCCACCAGCAGAGGATCGGAGGGGGCCTTCGGAAACACCATATATTTT.